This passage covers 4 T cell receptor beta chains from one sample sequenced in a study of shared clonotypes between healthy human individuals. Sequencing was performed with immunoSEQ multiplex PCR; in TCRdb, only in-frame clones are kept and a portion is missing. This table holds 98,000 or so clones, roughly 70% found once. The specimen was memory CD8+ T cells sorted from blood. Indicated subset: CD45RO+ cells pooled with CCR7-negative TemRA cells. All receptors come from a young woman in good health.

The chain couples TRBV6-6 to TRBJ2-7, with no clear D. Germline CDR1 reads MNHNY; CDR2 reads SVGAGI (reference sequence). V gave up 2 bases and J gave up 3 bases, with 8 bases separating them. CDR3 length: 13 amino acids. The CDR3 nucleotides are TGTGCCAGCAGTTACAATTATTTCTACGAGCAGTACTTC. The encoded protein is CASSYNYFYEQYF.

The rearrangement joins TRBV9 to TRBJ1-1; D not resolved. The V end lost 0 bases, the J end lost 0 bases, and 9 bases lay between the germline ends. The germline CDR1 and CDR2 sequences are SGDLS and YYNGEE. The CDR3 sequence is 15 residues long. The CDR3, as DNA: TGTGCCAGCAGCGTAGGGGTCGTAATGAACACTGAAGCTTTCTTT. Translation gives CASSVGVVMNTEAFF.

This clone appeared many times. The CDR3 bases are TGTGCCACCCCTCCTAACCCGGCCAAAAACATTCAGTACTTC. This sequence encodes CATPPNPAKNIQYF. The V call is TRBV27, the J call TRBJ2-4, with D unclear. V lost 10 bases and J lost 1, with 14 bases in between. The CDR3 is 14 residues long. Germline lookup yields CDR1 MNHEY and CDR2 SMNVEV (reference sequence).

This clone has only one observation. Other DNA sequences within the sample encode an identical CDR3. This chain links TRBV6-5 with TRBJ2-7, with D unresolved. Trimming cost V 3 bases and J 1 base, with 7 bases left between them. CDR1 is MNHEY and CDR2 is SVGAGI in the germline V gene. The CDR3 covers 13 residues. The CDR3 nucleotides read TGTGCCAGCAGTTATGGCGAATCCTACGAGCAGTACTTC. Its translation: CASSYGESYEQYF.